The 9 T cell receptor beta chains given below trace back to one sample, sequenced in a study of blood T cell repertoires in COVID-19. The data were produced by immunoSEQ multiplex PCR, yet TCRdb's version contains in-frame clones alone and is incomplete. Found here are about 210,000 clones, roughly four fifths of them singletons; the top ten hold 7.8%. Sequenced: peripheral blood. The receptors come from a woman of 80 years or more with COVID-19, enrolled during active disease.

The table lists this clone with a few counts. The chain has TRBV29-1 and TRBJ1-2, with TRBD1 matching over 10 bases. Germline assignment: CDR1 SQVTM and CDR2 ANQGSEA. The CDR3 has 12 residues. V dropped 7 bases and J dropped 3; count of bases not matched to a gene: 2. This chain's CDR3 is CSGQGADYGYTF. For the CDR3, the DNA is TGCAGCGGACAGGGGGCCGACTATGGCTACACCTTC. The full variable domain, completed using reference TRBV29-1 and TRBJ1-2, is SAVISQKPSRDICQRGTSLTIQCQVDSQVTMMFWYRQQPGQSLTLIATANQGSEATYESGFVIDKFPISRPNLTFSTLTVSNMSPEDSSIYLCSGQGADYGYTFGSGTRLTVV.

This clone is a singleton in its sample. The rearrangement links TRBV5-4 to TRBJ2-5; D not resolved. The CDR3 contains 13 residues. The ends were cut back, 4 bases at V and 2 bases at J, with 9 bases in the middle. Germline V gene data show CDR1 as SGHNT and CDR2 as YYREEE (reference sequence). The CDR3 bases are TGTGCCAGCAGCCCCTGGGCGCAAGAGACCCAGTACTTC. This sequence encodes CASSPWAQETQYF. Complete variable domain (other parts from reference TRBV5-4 and TRBJ2-5): ETGVTQSPTHLIKTRGQQVTLRCSSQSGHNTVSWYQQALGQGPQFIFQYYREEENGRGNFPPRFSGLQFPNYSSELNVNALELDDSALYLCASSPWAQETQYFGPGTRLLVL.

V is TRBV6-6 and J is TRBJ1-2; perhaps TRBD1 as D (5 bases). The CDR3 sequence is 15 residues long. From germline, CDR1 is MNHNY and CDR2 SVGAGI (reference sequence). The V gene lost 3 bases and the J gene lost 4 bases, with 15 bases spanning the gap. CDR3 nucleotides: TGTGCCAGCAGTTATTCAAAGTGGGGCGGCTATGGCTACACCTTC. Translating it yields CASSYSKWGGYGYTF.

J is TRBJ2-3 and V is TRBV18, with 12 bases lining up with TRBD2. Trimming cost V 4 bases and J 4 bases; bases outside gene matches: 6. The germline gives CDR1 KGHSH, CDR2 LQKENI. The CDR3 contains 16 residues. The CDR3 loop is CASSRGLAGFSDTQYF. The CDR3 nucleotides read TGTGCCAGCTCACGTGGACTAGCGGGATTTTCAGATACGCAGTATTTT.

This clone was observed a handful of times. V usage is TRBV27 and J usage is TRBJ1-4; D unclear. This CDR3 region has 15 residues. V was pared by 3 bases and J by 0 bases, with 8 bases between. Germline CDR1 reads MNHEY; CDR2 reads SMNVEV (reference sequence). DNA for the CDR3: TGTGCCAGCAGTTTTGGAGGTGCAACTAATGAAAAACTGTTTTTT. It is translated as CASSFGGATNEKLFF.

The CDR3 nucleotides are TGTGCCAGCAGCGTAGATGGGTCGACTCGTAATTCACCCCTCCACTTT. Its translation: CASSVDGSTRNSPLHF. This chain links TRBV9 with TRBJ1-6; D unresolved. Germline V gene lookup returns CDR1 SGDLS and CDR2 YYNGEE. The CDR3 extends over 16 amino acids. Between the trimmed V and J ends, which lost 0 bases and 6 bases, there was a span of 13 bases.

The gene calls are TRBV19 and TRBJ1-6; perhaps TRBD1 as D (5 bases). This CDR3 has 14 amino acids. Germline loops: CDR1 LNHDA, CDR2 SQIVND (reference sequence). V lost 6 bases, J lost 5 bases, and 11 bases lay in between. CDR3 in DNA: TGTGCCAGTAGCCGCCAGGGTCATAATTCACCCCTCCACTTT. Protein product: CASSRQGHNSPLHF.

This rearrangement joins TRBV18 to TRBJ1-3, with D hard to call. From germline, CDR1 is KGHSH and CDR2 LQKENI. The CDR3 is 12 residues long. The ends were cut back, 0 bases at V and 8 bases at J, with 5 bases in the middle. The DNA for the CDR3 is TGTGCCAGCTCACCACCCATTTACACCATATATTTT. This encodes CASSPPIYTIYF.

The chain recombines TRBV23-1 with TRBJ2-1; 7 bases align to TRBD1. TRBV23-1 is an ORF, with its function uncertain. V shed 2 bases and J 5 bases; nucleotides not matched to a gene: 12. The CDR3 length is 17 residues. For the CDR3, the DNA is TGCGCCAGCAGTCAAACGCAAGCCGGGACAGAGAACAATGAGCAGTTCTTC. It translates to CASSQTQAGTENNEQFF.